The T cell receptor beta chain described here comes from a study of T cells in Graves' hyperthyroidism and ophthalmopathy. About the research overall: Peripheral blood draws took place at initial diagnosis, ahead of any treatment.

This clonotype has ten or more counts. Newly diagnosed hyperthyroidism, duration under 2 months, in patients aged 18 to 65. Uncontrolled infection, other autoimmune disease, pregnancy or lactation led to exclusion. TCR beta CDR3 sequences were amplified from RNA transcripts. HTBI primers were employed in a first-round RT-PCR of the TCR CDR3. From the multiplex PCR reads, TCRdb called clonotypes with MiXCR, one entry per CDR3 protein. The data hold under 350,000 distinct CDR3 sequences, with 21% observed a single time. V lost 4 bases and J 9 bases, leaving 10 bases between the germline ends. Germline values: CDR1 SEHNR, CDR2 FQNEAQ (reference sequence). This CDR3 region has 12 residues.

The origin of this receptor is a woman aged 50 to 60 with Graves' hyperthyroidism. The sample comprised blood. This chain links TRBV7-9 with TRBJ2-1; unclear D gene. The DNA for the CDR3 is TGTGCCAGCAGCTCCCGATCCGGTGAGCAGTTCTTC. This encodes CASSSRSGEQFF.